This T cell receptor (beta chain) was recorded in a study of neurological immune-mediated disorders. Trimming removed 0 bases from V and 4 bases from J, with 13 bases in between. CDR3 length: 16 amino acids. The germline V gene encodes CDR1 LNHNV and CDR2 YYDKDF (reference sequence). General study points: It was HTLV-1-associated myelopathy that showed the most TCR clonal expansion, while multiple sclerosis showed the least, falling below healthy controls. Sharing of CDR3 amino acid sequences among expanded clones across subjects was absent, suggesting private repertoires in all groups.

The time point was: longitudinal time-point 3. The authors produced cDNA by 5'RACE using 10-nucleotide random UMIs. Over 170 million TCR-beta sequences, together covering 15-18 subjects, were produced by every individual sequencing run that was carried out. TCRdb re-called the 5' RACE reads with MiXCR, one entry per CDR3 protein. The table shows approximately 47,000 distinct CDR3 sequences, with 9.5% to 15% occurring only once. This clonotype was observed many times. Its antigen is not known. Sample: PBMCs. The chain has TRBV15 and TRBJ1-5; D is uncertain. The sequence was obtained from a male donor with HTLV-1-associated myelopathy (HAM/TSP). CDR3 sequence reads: CATSRDGLGGNQPQHF. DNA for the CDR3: TGTGCCACCAGCAGAGATGGGCTGGGTGGGAATCAGCCCCAGCATTTT.